This TCR beta chain originates from a study of T cell repertoires in aging, cancer and after chemotherapy. The overall study: Six age groups, ranging from 30 or younger to 70 or older, included the donors. Healthy donor repertoires were recorded over several months to years and showed clear clonal overlap. Overall study findings and caveats: Age-matched healthy donors had significantly more diverse, less clonal blood TCR repertoires than untreated cancer patients. The repertoire data cannot show anything about immunological memory following chemotherapy.

Rearranged V-D-J TRB sequences were amplified with a mixed TRB-A/B primer pool. TCRdb recomputed calls from the multiplex PCR reads with MiXCR, one row per CDR3 protein. The sample yields thousands of distinct CDR3 sequences, 26% seen once. The template was genomic DNA from peripheral blood, not RNA. This clonotype was recorded only once. The antigen remains unidentified. V lost 0 bases and J lost 4, with 13 bases in between. Germline CDR1 reads DFQATT; CDR2 reads SNEGSKA (reference sequence). This CDR3 has 14 amino acids. The chain recombines TRBV20-1 with TRBJ2-7; D ambiguous. The TCR sequence derives from a human donor in good health. Sequencing was done on a sample of blood. This CDR3 is CSARDLGIDYEQYF. The CDR3 DNA is TGCAGTGCTAGAGATCTGGGCATTGATTACGAGCAGTACTTC.